What follows describes a single T cell receptor (beta chain). V gave up 5 bases and J gave up 4 bases, with 20 bases separating them. This CDR3 contains 16 residues. Germline CDR1 SEHNR, CDR2 FQNEAQ (reference sequence). Authors' methods: Using reference gene primer amplification, nucleated cell counts were estimated. TCRdb keeps only in-frame clones here, not all; method: immunoSEQ multiplex PCR. Clonal size and the V and J genes are those of that table, whereas D and trimming came from the DNA. The sample yields some 110,000 clones, roughly 90% seen once. The data are from a study of blood T cell repertoires in COVID-19. Background on the study: There were acute and convalescent COVID-19 samples, and they came from the United States, Italy and Spain. The cDNA or gDNA used as material had been derived from T cells, B-cell-depleted T cells, or PBMCs.

This chain connects TRBV7-9 to TRBJ2-5; weak D call: TRBD2 (6 bases). Sequencing input: peripheral blood. The TCR was taken from a human donor in a cohort sampled during active COVID-19. This CDR3 reads CASSPNTGLDGETQYF. The DNA for the CDR3 is TGTGCCAGCAGCCCCAATACGGGACTGGATGGAGAGACCCAGTACTTC.